This entry lists 21 T cell receptor beta chains sequenced from one sample in a study of regulatory T cells in long-lasting Graves disease. Regarding time point: newly diagnosed GD, antithyroid drugs for less than 3 months. PBMCs were the source of the RNA used for TCR sequencing. Construction of TCR beta libraries relied on iRepertoire HTBI primers and on Arm-PCR targeting CDR3 regions. TCRdb itself ran the multiplex PCR reads through MiXCR, one entry per CDR3 protein. Of fewer than 550,000 distinct CDR3 sequences listed, 15% to 20% are singletons. The data also belong to a second study, concerning T cells in Graves' hyperthyroidism and ophthalmopathy.

The material was peripheral blood mononuclear cells (PBMCs), obtained at new diagnosis, from a patient treated with antithyroid drugs. These TCRs come from a woman aged 35-65 years with Graves disease.

This clonotype was seen ten or more times. This sequence joins TRBV20-1 and TRBJ2-7; maybe TRBD2 (6 bases). Germline assignment: CDR1 DFQATT and CDR2 SNEGSKA (reference sequence). V dropped 3 bases and J dropped 1 base, with 10 bases sitting between them. This CDR3 region has 13 residues. CDR3 loop: CSARGDFSYEQYF. For the CDR3, the DNA is TGCAGTGCTAGGGGGGACTTTTCCTACGAGCAGTACTTC.

The table lists this clonotype with a few counts. This sequence joins TRBV6-1 and TRBJ1-1; D perhaps matches TRBD1 (5 bases). CDR3 length: 14 amino acids. V was pared by 1 base and J by 3 bases, with 9 bases between. CDR1 and CDR2 (germline): MNHNS, SASEGT. The CDR3 reads CASSEVLGDTEAFF. The CDR3, as DNA: TGTGCCAGCAGTGAAGTGTTGGGGGACACTGAAGCTTTCTTT.

V usage is TRBV2 and J usage is TRBJ2-2; 12 bases are a match to TRBD2. Germline values: CDR1 SNHLY, CDR2 FYNNEI. V lost 4 bases, J lost 6 bases, and 0 bases stayed unmatched. The length of the CDR3 is 14 residues. CDR3 nucleotides: TGTGCCAGCAGTGCTAGCGGGGGGGCCGGGGAGCTGTTTTTT. It codes for CASSASGGAGELFF. Looking up the rest from reference TRBV2 and TRBJ2-2 gives the full variable domain: EPEVTQTPSHQVTQMGQEVILRCVPISNHLYFYWYRQILGQKVEFLVSFYNNEISEKSEIFDDQFSVERPDGSNFTLKIRSTKLEDSAMYFCASSASGGAGELFFGEGSRLTVL.

This clonotype was seen many times. The V and J genes are TRBV6-5 and TRBJ1-1, with TRBD1 identical over 8 bases. The CDR3 totals 14 residues. V trimming: 2 bases; J trimming: 6 bases; junction bases outside the gene matches: 5. Germline V CDR1 and CDR2: MNHEY, SVGAGI. The CDR3 protein is CASSYGTGSAEAFF. For the CDR3, the DNA is TGTGCCAGCAGTTACGGGACAGGCTCCGCTGAAGCTTTCTTT.

Ten or more counts support this clonotype. The rearrangement uses TRBV11-3 and TRBJ2-3, with D tentatively TRBD2 (6 bases). V lost 3 bases, J lost 6 bases, and 16 bases lay in between. Germline CDR1 SGHNT, CDR2 YENEEA. The length of the CDR3 is 15 residues. CDR3 in DNA: TGTGCCAGCAGCTTGCGGGACCACCTTTTCGATACGCAGTATTTT. It is translated as CASSLRDHLFDTQYF.

The chain links TRBV11-2 to TRBJ2-1; TRBD2 aligns across 11 bases. The CDR3 covers 15 residues. J was trimmed by 2 bases and V by 5 bases; bases with no gene match: 2. The V gene's germline CDR1 is SGHAT and CDR2 FQNNGV. The CDR3 spells CASSQLAGAYNEQFF. CDR3 DNA: TGTGCCAGCAGCCAACTAGCGGGGGCCTACAATGAGCAGTTCTTC.

There are many counts of this clonotype. V gene TRBV29-1 combines with J gene TRBJ1-1; D perhaps matches TRBD1 (5 bases). Looked up from germline, CDR1 is SQVTM and CDR2 is ANQGSEA. The V and J ends lost 0 bases and 0 bases respectively, with 11 bases between them. This CDR3 comprises 15 residues. The CDR3 nucleotides read TGCAGCGTTGAAGATTTAGGGACGGTGAACACTGAAGCTTTCTTT. The encoded protein is CSVEDLGTVNTEAFF. The complete variable domain, with remaining parts taken from reference TRBV29-1 and TRBJ1-1, reads SAVISQKPSRDICQRGTSLTIQCQVDSQVTMMFWYRQQPGQSLTLIATANQGSEATYESGFVIDKFPISRPNLTFSTLTVSNMSPEDSSIYLCSVEDLGTVNTEAFFGQGTRLTVV.

This clonotype was observed a few times. The chain employs TRBV9 and TRBJ2-1; 9 bases line up with TRBD1. This CDR3 region has 15 residues. The J segment lost 7 bases and the V segment lost 4 bases, leaving 9 bases of the junction unmatched. Germline assignment: CDR1 SGDLS and CDR2 YYNGEE. The CDR3 sequence is CASSTRSGQGNEQFF. The CDR3 DNA reads TGTGCCAGCAGCACCAGATCGGGACAGGGAAATGAGCAGTTCTTC.

V gene TRBV2 combines with J gene TRBJ2-2, with TRBD2 matching over 12 bases. The CDR3 has 15 residues. The germline V gene has CDR1 SNHLY and CDR2 FYNNEI. Trimming removed 6 bases from V and 4 bases from J; junction bases left unmatched: 3. The CDR3 here is CASRASGGATGELFF. In nucleotides, the CDR3 is TGTGCCAGCAGAGCTAGCGGGGGGGCCACCGGGGAGCTGTTTTTT.

This clonotype was seen many times. The V gene is TRBV12-3 or TRBV12-4, the J gene TRBJ1-2, with TRBD1 as a possible D gene (5 bases). The CDR3 spans 15 residues. Trimming shortened V by 7 bases and J by 6 bases, and 21 bases separated the two germline ends. CDR3 DNA: TGTGCCAGCACCCCCGTCGGGGCAGGCAGTCATGGCTACACCTTC. Protein: CASTPVGAGSHGYTF.

This clonotype occurred many times. The rearrangement links TRBV6-1 to TRBJ2-5; D is perhaps TRBD1 (6 bases). V lost 6 bases and J lost 2, with 16 bases in between. The CDR3 has 15 amino acids. Per germline, CDR1 MNHNS and CDR2 SASEGT. CDR3 amino acids: CASSRGQSHQETQYF. The CDR3, as DNA: TGTGCCAGCAGCCGAGGACAGTCCCATCAAGAGACCCAGTACTTC.

This clonotype occurred many times. At one end the junction does not follow the germline gene, possibly because of a read error. The chain couples TRBV3-1 to TRBJ2-1; D may be TRBD2 (6 bases). The V gene's germline CDR1 is LGHDT and CDR2 YNNKEL (reference sequence). The CDR3 spans 14 residues. CDR3 sequence reads: CASSQTVFTSPEIF. DNA of the CDR3: TGTGCCAGCAGCCAAACGGTGTTTACTAGCCCTGAGATCTTC.

This clonotype was recorded many times. The V and J genes are TRBV28 and TRBJ2-1, with 15 positions matching TRBD2. Germline CDR1 MDHEN, CDR2 SYDVKM. The CDR3 covers 14 residues. Unmatched junction bases numbered 8, after V lost 5 bases and J lost 15 bases. This CDR3 is CASSPGTSGGRGFF. CDR3 coding DNA: TGTGCCAGCAGTCCGGGGACTAGCGGGGGGCGGGGGTTCTTC.

This clonotype was picked up a small number of times. The chain uses TRBV20-1 and TRBJ1-6; the D is unclear. Germline V gene data show CDR1 as DFQATT and CDR2 as SNEGSKA (reference sequence). The CDR3 runs to 17 residues. The V and J ends lost 0 bases and 0 bases respectively, with 12 bases between them. The CDR3 DNA reads TGCAGTGCTAGAGATTTAGAACAGAGCTCCTATAATTCACCCCTCCACTTT. The encoded protein is CSARDLEQSSYNSPLHF.

This clonotype has only a few counts. The rearrangement uses TRBV6-5 and TRBJ1-2; 7 nucleotides align to TRBD1. Germline V lookup: CDR1 MNHEY, CDR2 SVGAGI. The CDR3 extends over 17 amino acids. With V trimmed by 0 bases and J by 2 bases, 9 bases remained unmatched. In nucleotides, the CDR3 is TGTGCCAGCAGTTACTCGCATAAGGGGACAGTCAACTATGGCTACACCTTC. Amino acid sequence: CASSYSHKGTVNYGYTF.

This clonotype has only a few counts. The rearrangement uses TRBV6-2 or TRBV6-3 and TRBJ1-2, with TRBD1 identical over 7 bases. The germline CDR1 and CDR2 sequences are MNHEY and SVGEGT. The CDR3 covers 14 residues. Trimming removed 5 bases from V and 8 bases from J; junction bases left unmatched: 11. The CDR3 loop reads CASSPETGVRGYTF. The CDR3 nucleotides read TGTGCCAGCAGTCCCGAAACAGGGGTGCGAGGCTACACCTTC.

The chain carries TRBV7-3 and TRBJ2-1; 10 nucleotides align to TRBD2. The V and J ends lost 5 bases and 4 bases, in that order; junction bases with no gene match: 11. Per the germline V gene, CDR1 is SGHTA and CDR2 is FQGTGA. This CDR3 spans 17 amino acids. The chain's CDR3 is CASSLRGVTSGYNEQFF. CDR3 DNA: TGTGCCAGCAGCCTCAGGGGGGTGACTAGCGGGTACAATGAGCAGTTCTTC.

This clonotype was seen at least ten times. The rearrangement joins TRBV2 to TRBJ1-2; 11 bases align to TRBD1. The CDR3 sequence is 14 residues long. Germline V gene lookup returns CDR1 SNHLY and CDR2 FYNNEI. V lost 8 bases and J lost 5; bases outside the gene matches: 7. CDR3 amino acids: CASGPGQGVYGYTF. CDR3 in DNA: TGTGCCAGCGGGCCGGGACAGGGGGTTTATGGCTACACCTTC.

The sample holds many counts of this clonotype. The rearrangement joins TRBV2 to TRBJ2-2, with TRBD2 as a possible D gene (5 bases). Trimming took off 4 bases at V and 1 base at J, with 10 bases between the two ends. Germline loops: CDR1 SNHLY, CDR2 FYNNEI. The CDR3 length is 15 residues. The CDR3 spells CASSAGGLNTGELFF. In nucleotides, the CDR3 is TGTGCCAGCAGTGCCGGCGGGCTGAACACCGGGGAGCTGTTTTTT. The full variable domain, with the rest looked up from reference TRBV2 and TRBJ2-2, is EPEVTQTPSHQVTQMGQEVILRCVPISNHLYFYWYRQILGQKVEFLVSFYNNEISEKSEIFDDQFSVERPDGSNFTLKIRSTKLEDSAMYFCASSAGGLNTGELFFGEGSRLTVL.

This clonotype was picked up a small number of times. This rearrangement joins TRBV5-5 to TRBJ2-6; D uncertain. Germline CDR1 reads SGHKS; CDR2 reads YYEKEE (reference sequence). CDR3 length: 17 amino acids. Trimming shortened V by 0 bases and J by 0 bases, and 10 bases separated the two germline ends. The CDR3 DNA reads TGTGCCAGCAGCTTGGATCTCGGGCACTCTGGGGCCAACGTCCTGACTTTC. It yields the protein CASSLDLGHSGANVLTF.

This rearrangement joins TRBV28 to TRBJ1-2; the D is unclear. Germline lookup yields CDR1 MDHEN and CDR2 SYDVKM. V gave up 6 bases and J gave up 4 bases, with 15 bases separating them. This CDR3 spans 14 amino acids. This CDR3 is CASSPLEGRYGYTF. The DNA of the CDR3 is TGTGCCAGCAGCCCCCTAGAGGGTCGCTATGGCTACACCTTC.